These 17 T cell receptor beta chains came from one sample sequenced in a study of blood T cell repertoires in COVID-19. Sequencing was performed with immunoSEQ multiplex PCR; in TCRdb, only in-frame clones are kept and a portion is missing. The table has fewer than 300,000 clones, less than 85% seen once. Material for sequencing was PBMCs or T cells enriched from blood (not recorded which). The receptors come from a woman between 45 and 60 years old who had recovered from COVID-19.

The CDR3 loop is CASSWTAGEQYF. CDR3 DNA: TGTGCCAGCAGCTGGACAGCCGGCGAGCAGTACTTC. The chain couples TRBV28 to TRBJ2-7; a possible D gene is TRBD1 (6 bases). Germline CDR1 and CDR2: MDHEN and SYDVKM. This CDR3 spans 12 amino acids. V was clipped by 6 bases and J by 6 bases, with 12 bases between them.

This clone was detected only a few times. The rearrangement joins TRBV30 to TRBJ2-1; 10 nucleotides match TRBD1. V was clipped by 4 bases and J by 8 bases; unmatched bases: 14. Germline loops: CDR1 GTSNPN, CDR2 SVGIG (reference sequence). This CDR3 has 16 amino acids. The CDR3 protein is CAWKGWGQGPRYEQFF. Here the CDR3 DNA reads TGTGCCTGGAAGGGGTGGGGACAGGGGCCCAGATATGAGCAGTTCTTC.

The J gene is TRBJ2-5, the V gene TRBV28; 8 positions agree with TRBD1. Trimming cost V 3 bases and J 3 bases; bases outside gene matches: 0. The CDR3 extends over 13 amino acids. CDR1 MDHEN and CDR2 SYDVKM come from the germline V gene. The CDR3 is CASSLGQEETQYF. The CDR3 DNA is TGTGCCAGCAGTTTGGGACAGGAAGAGACCCAGTACTTC.

The chain carries TRBV9 and TRBJ2-1; D is perhaps TRBD2 (7 bases). V was clipped by 4 bases and J by 10 bases, with 9 bases between them. The V gene's germline CDR1 is SGDLS and CDR2 YYNGEE. The CDR3 runs to 11 residues. The CDR3 sequence: CASSPGGEQFF. The CDR3 DNA follows: TGTGCCAGCAGCCCGGGGGGCGAGCAGTTCTTC.

This chain connects TRBV5-1 to TRBJ1-2; 9 nucleotides line up with TRBD1. The CDR3 totals 14 residues. The V segment lost 3 bases and the J segment 8 bases; nucleotides outside the gene matches: 8. Per germline, CDR1 SGHRS and CDR2 YFSETQ. The CDR3 here is CASSSGDRAYGYTF. As DNA, the CDR3 is TGCGCCAGCAGCTCAGGGGACAGGGCTTACGGCTACACCTTC.

The chain carries TRBV6-5 and TRBJ2-7, with TRBD2 as a possible D gene (6 bases). The germline V and J ends were trimmed by 4 bases and 9 bases, with 22 bases remaining between them. Germline lookup yields CDR1 MNHEY and CDR2 SVGAGI. The CDR3 has 15 amino acids. The CDR3 DNA is TGTGCCAGCAGTTCTACTGGGGGGACCCCATCGGGGCAGTACTTC. Amino acid sequence: CASSSTGGTPSGQYF.

V gene TRBV5-4 combines with J gene TRBJ2-7; a weak D match, TRBD2 (5 bases). The CDR3 length is 15 residues. The V gene lost 0 bases and the J gene lost 0 bases, with 10 bases spanning the gap. Germline-derived CDR1 and CDR2 are SGHNT and YYREEE (reference sequence). The CDR3 sequence: CASSLAPGSSYEQYF. CDR3 nucleotide sequence: TGTGCCAGCAGCTTGGCCCCGGGAAGCTCCTACGAGCAGTACTTC.

The V gene is TRBV19, the J gene TRBJ2-2; TRBD1 is a possible D gene (5 bases). V was pared by 6 bases and J by 4 bases, with 12 bases between. The CDR3 is made up of 14 amino acids. CDR1 is LNHDA, CDR2 SQIVND, per germline (reference sequence). CDR3 protein: CASSLSGFTGELFF. CDR3 coding DNA: TGTGCCAGTAGCCTATCAGGGTTCACCGGGGAGCTGTTTTTT.

The V call is TRBV7-2, the J call TRBJ1-2, with 7 bases fitting TRBD1. Trimming cost V 1 base and J 4 bases; bases outside gene matches: 3. CDR3 length equals 14 residues. Per the germline V gene, CDR1 is SGHTA and CDR2 is FQGNSA. Here the CDR3 reads CASSLGAGGYGYTF. As DNA, the CDR3 is TGTGCCAGCAGCTTAGGGGCAGGGGGCTATGGCTACACCTTC.

The DNA of the CDR3 is TGTGCCAGCAGCCCAATATACAGGGGGAACACTGAAGCTTTCTTT. This sequence encodes CASSPIYRGNTEAFF. The gene calls are TRBV11-1 and TRBJ1-1; 7 bases are shared with TRBD1. J was trimmed by 1 base and V by 5 bases; bases with no gene match: 7. The germline CDR1 and CDR2 sequences are SGHAT and FQDESV (reference sequence). This CDR3 comprises 15 residues.

The V gene is TRBV5-5, the J gene TRBJ1-3, with 7 bases matching TRBD1. Trimming took 0 bases from V and 6 from J; bases not matched to a gene: 3. This CDR3 contains 14 residues. CDR1 SGHKS and CDR2 YYEKEE come from the germline V gene (reference sequence). The CDR3 nucleotides are TGTGCCAGCAGCTTGGAGGGACAGCAAAACACCATATATTTT. It specifies CASSLEGQQNTIYF. The whole variable domain, remainder taken from reference TRBV5-5 and TRBJ1-3, is DAGVTQSPTHLIKTRGQQVTLRCSPISGHKSVSWYQQVLGQGPQFIFQYYEKEERGRGNFPDRFSARQFPNYSSELNVNALLLGDSALYLCASSLEGQQNTIYFGEGSWLTVV.

The V call is TRBV2, the J call TRBJ2-7; possibly TRBD2 for D (6 bases). Germline V CDR1 and CDR2: SNHLY, FYNNEI. The CDR3 loop spans 16 amino acids. V lost 5 bases to trimming and J lost 6 bases, with 23 bases between them. The CDR3 protein is CASSSQRGRGSVEQYF. For the CDR3, the DNA is TGTGCCAGCAGTTCCCAACGGGGCCGGGGGTCTGTCGAGCAGTACTTC.

This clone was found once. The chain is built from TRBV5-4 and TRBJ2-7; D is uncertain. Germline CDR1 is SGHNT and CDR2 is YYREEE (reference sequence). The CDR3 has 14 amino acids. Trimming removed 2 bases from V and 0 bases from J, with 9 bases in between. As DNA, the CDR3 is TGTGCCAGCAGCTTTGAACAAAGCTCCTACGAGCAGTACTTC. Its translation is CASSFEQSSYEQYF.

The chain has TRBV30 and TRBJ1-2; 8 bases map to TRBD1. Germline CDR1 reads GTSNPN; CDR2 reads SVGIG (reference sequence). This CDR3 is built from 14 residues. V shed 4 bases and J 4 bases; nucleotides not matched to a gene: 8. CDR3 sequence reads: CAWTLGQARYGYTF. In DNA form, the CDR3 reads TGTGCCTGGACCTTGGGACAGGCCCGCTATGGCTACACCTTC.

The rearrangement uses TRBV29-1 and TRBJ1-4, with a weak D call TRBD1 (5 bases). Germline-derived CDR1 and CDR2 are SQVTM and ANQGSEA. There are 14 residues in the CDR3. V was shortened by 4 bases and J by 3 bases, with 12 bases between the two germline ends. The CDR3 DNA is TGCAGCGTTGGTGAGGAGGGGTCTAATGAAAAACTGTTTTTT. Its protein is CSVGEEGSNEKLFF. The full variable domain, rest sourced from reference TRBV29-1 and TRBJ1-4, is SAVISQKPSRDICQRGTSLTIQCQVDSQVTMMFWYRQQPGQSLTLIATANQGSEATYESGFVIDKFPISRPNLTFSTLTVSNMSPEDSSIYLCSVGEEGSNEKLFFGSGTQLSVL.

J is TRBJ1-1 and V is TRBV10-2, with D possibly being TRBD1 (5 bases). CDR3 length equals 14 residues. CDR1 WSHSY and CDR2 SAAADI come from the germline V gene. V shed 6 bases and J shed 2 bases, with 13 bases lying between them. The CDR3 DNA follows: TGCGCCAGCAGGGGGCAAGGGGCCAACACTGAAGCTTTCTTT. Protein sequence: CASRGQGANTEAFF.

This clone was recorded at least ten times. This sample also contains other DNA sequences that code for the same CDR3. The DNA of the CDR3 is TGTGCCAGTAGTATAAGAGGATTGAACACTGAAGCTTTCTTT. This sequence encodes CASSIRGLNTEAFF. V and J are TRBV19 and TRBJ1-1; no definite D call. This CDR3 comprises 14 residues. V lost 2 bases to trimming and J lost 0 bases, with 7 bases between them. Germline V CDR1 and CDR2: LNHDA, SQIVND (reference sequence).